This is a list of T cell receptor beta chains from one sample in a study of OX40 agonist ivuxolimab in advanced cancers. Measured with immunoSEQ multiplex PCR; TCRdb has only the in-frame clones, and not every one. The sample lists 72,000 or so clones, about nine tenths seen once, with around 0.23% in the top ten. Sample: CD4+ or CD8+ T cells sorted from blood, taken in a trial of the OX40 agonist ivuxolimab. All receptors derive from an adult with an advanced solid tumor such as melanoma, head and neck, liver or kidney cancer. CDR3s include the opening cysteine and the closing phenylalanine or tryptophan. Fields, in order: J gene, V gene, clone size, D gene, CDR3 DNA, CDR3 protein. A D gene is named only where the DNA matches it firmly. Size tells how often a clone was seen (once, few, many) or the class of an expanded clone, and some rows leave it out.

J: TRBJ1-1; V: TRBV14; size: NA; D: TRBD1; DNA: TGTGCCAGCAGCCAATTGGGACAGGCGGGCACTGAAGCTTTCTTT; CDR3: CASSQLGQAGTEAFF
J: TRBJ2-5; V: TRBV10-3; size: NA; D: TRBD1; DNA: TGTGCCATCAGTTGGACAGGGGGCCGAGGGCAAGAGACCCAGTACTTC; CDR3: CAISWTGGRGQETQYF
J: TRBJ2-7; V: TRBV13; size: NA; D: NA; DNA: TGTGCCAGCAGCTTAGGGGTCGGTTATCCCTACGAGCAGTACTTC; CDR3: CASSLGVGYPYEQYF
J: TRBJ2-6; V: TRBV18; size: NA; D: NA; DNA: TGTGCCAGCTCACCAGTAAGGACGGGCAACTCTGGGGCCAACGTCCTGACTTTC; CDR3: CASSPVRTGNSGANVLTF
J: TRBJ1-1; V: TRBV27; size: NA; D: NA; DNA: TGTGCCAGCAGTCGGGGGTTAGGGAACACTGAAGCTTTCTTT; CDR3: CASSRGLGNTEAFF
J: TRBJ2-7; V: TRBV28; size: NA; D: NA; DNA: TGTGCCAGCAGCCAGAGGTCCTACGAGCAGTACTTC; CDR3: CASSQRSYEQYF
J: TRBJ1-2; V: TRBV28; size: NA; D: NA; DNA: TGTGCCAGCAGGTTCCCTCAAGGCCACCATGGCTACACCTTC; CDR3: CASRFPQGHHGYTF
J: TRBJ1-5; V: TRBV6-1; size: few; D: NA; DNA: TGTGCCAGCAGTGAAGGGGACACGAGGGGCAATCAGCCCCAGCATTTT; CDR3: CASSEGDTRGNQPQHF
J: TRBJ2-7; V: TRBV6-1; size: NA; D: TRBD1; DNA: TGTGCCAGCAGTGAAGGGCGACAGGGAACCTTC; CDR3: CASSEGRQGTF
J: TRBJ2-1; V: TRBV11-2; size: NA; D: TRBD2; DNA: TGTGCCAGCAGCTTAAGACTAGCGGGAGGGCCAACGCGGGTTCCTGAGCAGTTCTTC; CDR3: CASSLRLAGGPTRVPEQFF
J: TRBJ2-7; V: TRBV6-1; size: few; D: NA; DNA: TGTGCCAGCAGCATAACAGGGTTTTACGAGCAGTACTTC; CDR3: CASSITGFYEQYF
J: TRBJ2-7; V: TRBV20-1; size: NA; D: NA; DNA: TGCAGTGCTAGGGACAGCTACGAGCAGTACTTC; CDR3: CSARDSYEQYF
J: TRBJ1-5; V: TRBV10-3; size: NA; D: NA; DNA: TGTGCCATCAGTGAGGGGTGGGTTGGACAGCCCCAGCATTTT; CDR3: CAISEGWVGQPQHF
J: TRBJ2-1; V: TRBV5-4; size: NA; D: TRBD2; DNA: TGTGCCAGCAGCGCCGGGACTAGCGGGGGGAGCTCCTACAATGAGCAGTTCTTC; CDR3: CASSAGTSGGSSYNEQFF
J: TRBJ2-6; V: TRBV28; size: NA; D: NA; DNA: TGTGCCAGCCGACCCCAGACCGGCGTTAGGGGGGCCAACGTCCTGACTTTC; CDR3: CASRPQTGVRGANVLTF
J: TRBJ1-2; V: TRBV19; size: NA; D: NA; DNA: TGTGCCAGCACGGGGACGGTAAGAGGTGGCTACACCTTC; CDR3: CASTGTVRGGYTF
J: TRBJ2-5; V: TRBV6-5; size: NA; D: NA; DNA: TGTGCCAGCAGCTACATGAGGGGAAGTCAAGAGACCCAGTACTTC; CDR3: CASSYMRGSQETQYF
J: TRBJ2-7; V: TRBV11-3; size: NA; D: NA; DNA: TGTGCCAGCAGCTTAGCCCCTGAGAGCGCGCTGTACTTC; CDR3: CASSLAPESALYF
J: TRBJ1-1; V: TRBV28; size: NA; D: NA; DNA: TGTGCCAGCAGGTTACAGGAGTCTGAAGCTTTCTTT; CDR3: CASRLQESEAFF
J: TRBJ2-3; V: TRBV5-1; size: NA; D: NA; DNA: TGCGCCAGCAGCTTAGGAGCGGGTAGCACAGATACGCAGTATTTT; CDR3: CASSLGAGSTDTQYF
J: TRBJ1-1; V: TRBV28; size: NA; D: NA; DNA: TGTGCCAGCATTGAGGGAGGAGGGAACACTGAAGCTTTCTTT; CDR3: CASIEGGGNTEAFF
J: TRBJ1-1; V: TRBV14; size: NA; D: TRBD1; DNA: TGTGCCAGCAGCCAAGTAATTGGACAGGGGACGAACACTGAAGCTTTCTTT; CDR3: CASSQVIGQGTNTEAFF
J: TRBJ2-5; V: TRBV7-9; size: NA; D: NA; DNA: TGTGCCAGCAGCTCCATTGGGGGGGAGACCCAGTACTTC; CDR3: CASSSIGGETQYF
J: TRBJ2-7; V: TRBV28; size: NA; D: TRBD1; DNA: TGTGCCAGCAGAGAACAGGGGGCAGGCTCGTACGAGCAGTACTTC; CDR3: CASREQGAGSYEQYF
J: TRBJ2-3; V: TRBV2; size: NA; D: TRBD2; DNA: TGTGCCAGCAGAGCTACTAGCGGGAGTGGAGATACGCAGTATTTT; CDR3: CASRATSGSGDTQYF
J: TRBJ2-3; V: TRBV5-1; size: NA; D: NA; DNA: TGCGCCAGCAGCTTGGAGCGTGGAGGCACAGATACGCAGTATTTT; CDR3: CASSLERGGTDTQYF
J: TRBJ1-1; V: TRBV7-3; size: NA; D: TRBD1; DNA: TGTGCCAGCAGCCCAACAGGGGTCGACATAAATATGAGTGAAGCTTTCTTT; CDR3: CASSPTGVDINMSEAFF
J: TRBJ1-1; V: TRBV5-1; size: NA; D: TRBD1; DNA: TGCGCCAGCAGCCCACTGGACAGGGGTACCACTGAAGCTTTCTTT; CDR3: CASSPLDRGTTEAFF
J: TRBJ2-7; V: TRBV27; size: NA; D: TRBD2; DNA: TGTGCCAGCAGTGCCCGCGGGGGACCCTACGAGCAGTACTTC; CDR3: CASSARGGPYEQYF
J: TRBJ1-2; V: TRBV5-1; size: few; D: TRBD1; DNA: TGCGCCAGCAGCGCCCTGGTCGGGACAGGGTATGGCTACACCTTC; CDR3: CASSALVGTGYGYTF
J: TRBJ1-2; V: TRBV7-9; size: NA; D: TRBD1; DNA: TGTGCCAGCAGCTTAGGGGACAGGAACTATGGCTACACCTTC; CDR3: CASSLGDRNYGYTF